These 28 T cell receptor beta chains share one sample of origin, sequenced in a study of blood T cells in healthy people across ages. Sample-barcoded 5' priming and a J-beta primer mix drove a second PCR of about 6 to 12 cycles. TCRdb fed the 5' RACE reads into MiXCR, producing one record per CDR3 protein. The table lists some 670,000 distinct CDR3 sequences, approximately 52% of them singletons. The specimen sequenced was blood. The receptor set was obtained from a woman aged 80 or over in good health.

The sample holds a few counts of this clonotype. Relative to the germline gene, one junction end is altered; a read error may explain this. V and J are TRBV7-7 and TRBJ2-3, with 8 bases lining up with TRBD1. Germline V gene lookup returns CDR1 SSHAT and CDR2 FNYEAQ (reference sequence). The CDR3 length is 14 residues. The CDR3 reads CASSSDRAPDTQYF. The CDR3 DNA is TGTGCTAGCAGCTCGGACAGGGCCCCAGATACGCAGTATTTT.

The table lists this clonotype with many counts. This sequence joins TRBV6-5 and TRBJ1-6; unclear D gene. CDR1 is MNHEY, CDR2 SVGAGI, per germline. The CDR3 contains 14 residues. V lost 3 bases, J lost 9 bases, and 12 bases lay in between. CDR3: CASSYAQTRSPLHF. CDR3 DNA: TGTGCCAGCAGTTATGCTCAGACACGTTCACCCCTCCACTTT.

As concerns this clonotype: This may be a read error, as it is one base from a much larger clone. The chain joins TRBV10-3 to TRBJ2-7, with D possibly matching TRBD2 (5 bases). Per germline, CDR1 ENHRY and CDR2 SYGVKD. The CDR3 totals 13 residues. The CDR3 region has the DNA TGTGCCAGCAGTGAGTCGGGGTCCTACGAGCAGTACTTC. The encoded protein is CASSESGSYEQYF.

A remark on this clonotype: A much larger clone lies one base from this, so it may be a read error. The J gene is TRBJ2-3, the V gene TRBV20-1; no firm D call. The V and J ends lost 0 bases and 2 bases respectively, with 18 bases between them. Germline V gene data show CDR1 as DFQATT and CDR2 as SNEGSKA (reference sequence). The CDR3 loop spans 17 amino acids. CDR3 loop: CSARDRLSSGFTDTQYF. For the CDR3, the DNA is TGCAGTGCTAGAGACCGGCTATCGAGTGGCTTCACAGATACGCAGTATTTT.

For this clonotype: A much larger clone differs by one base, so this may be a read error. This chain connects TRBV5-1 to TRBJ2-3; D is unresolved. The V gene's germline CDR1 is SGHRS and CDR2 YFSETQ. V was trimmed by 4 bases and J by 4 bases, leaving 13 bases between them. There are 14 residues in the CDR3. The CDR3 DNA sequence: TGCGCCAGCAGCCCGGTGAGCGCCCCAGATACGCAGTATTTT. This codes for CASSPVSAPDTQYF.

A note on this clonotype: A much larger clonotype is one base distant, so this may be a read error. CDR3 amino acids: CSASPLFVKNIQYF. DNA of the CDR3: TGCAGTGCTAGCCCCCTTTTCGTCAAAAACATTCAGTACTTC. The chain couples TRBV20-1 to TRBJ2-4, with D uncertain. The germline V gene has CDR1 DFQATT and CDR2 SNEGSKA (reference sequence). The CDR3 runs 14 residues. Trimming pared 3 bases from V and 3 bases from J, leaving 12 bases between.

The chain carries TRBV6-6 and TRBJ2-7; TRBD1 aligns across 8 bases. CDR1 and CDR2 from the germline V gene are MNHNY and SVGAGI (reference sequence). With V trimmed by 5 bases and J by 2 bases, 11 bases remained unmatched. The CDR3 length is 16 residues. The CDR3 nucleotides read TGTGCCAGCAGTCCCGGGACAGGAAAGGGAGCCTACGAGCAGTACTTC. This sequence encodes CASSPGTGKGAYEQYF.

V and J are TRBV3-1 and TRBJ2-3; D remains ambiguous. Germline CDR1 and CDR2: LGHDT and YNNKEL (reference sequence). The V and J ends lost 1 base and 1 base respectively, with 15 bases between them. This CDR3 is 17 amino acids long. The DNA for the CDR3 is TGTGCCAGCAGCCAAGGGCGTGCCGTGCTTGGCACAGATACGCAGTATTTT. It yields the protein CASSQGRAVLGTDTQYF.

This chain uses TRBV12-3 or TRBV12-4 with TRBJ1-2; no reliable D call. The length of the CDR3 is 14 residues. Trimming took 7 bases from V and 2 from J, leaving 14 bases between them. CDR3 nucleotides: TGTGCCAGCACCCTTGGGTCAGCGAACTATGGCTACACCTTC. Translation gives CASTLGSANYGYTF.

As concerns this clonotype: This may stem from a read error, because a much larger clone lies one nucleotide away. CDR3 sequence: CSAPDKPNEQYF. Written as DNA, the CDR3 is TGCAGTGCTCCGGACAAGCCCAATGAGCAGTACTTC. V usage is TRBV20-1 and J usage is TRBJ2-5; tentative D call: TRBD1 (5 bases). Deletions cut 5 bases from V and 11 bases from J, with 18 bases between. CDR1 is DFQATT, CDR2 SNEGSKA, per germline (reference sequence). This CDR3 is built from 12 residues.

The rearrangement uses TRBV28 and TRBJ2-4, with TRBD2 as a possible D gene (6 bases). V was cut by 5 bases and J by 6 bases, with 14 bases left in between. Germline V lookup: CDR1 MDHEN, CDR2 SYDVKM. This CDR3 is built from 14 residues. CDR3: CASSPRTNVNIQYF. The CDR3 DNA follows: TGTGCCAGCAGTCCGCGGACTAATGTAAACATTCAGTACTTC.

This clonotype was found many times. V gene TRBV6-5 combines with J gene TRBJ1-1, with 8 bases matching TRBD1. The CDR3 has 16 residues. The germline V gene encodes CDR1 MNHEY and CDR2 SVGAGI. Trimming removed 2 bases from V and 3 bases from J; junction bases left unmatched: 8. The CDR3 region is CASSYGDRLRHTEAFF. DNA for the CDR3: TGTGCCAGCAGTTACGGGGACAGGCTAAGGCACACTGAAGCTTTCTTT.

This clonotype was seen more than once but under ten times. This chain connects TRBV12-3 or TRBV12-4 to TRBJ2-7; no clear D. The CDR3 totals 11 residues. Trimming took off 4 bases at V and 6 bases at J, with 7 bases between the two ends. As DNA, the CDR3 is TGTGCCAGCAGTTCATATGGCGAGCAGTACTTC. Its protein is CASSSYGEQYF.

This chain joins TRBV7-2 and TRBJ2-6, with a weak D call TRBD1 (5 bases). Per the germline V gene, CDR1 is SGHTA and CDR2 is FQGNSA. Trimming pared 5 bases from V and 4 bases from J, leaving 18 bases between. This CDR3 is 17 amino acids long. In DNA, the CDR3 is TGTGCCAGCAGCACCCAGGGTAGCCTTATCGGGGCCAACGTCCTGACTTTC. Its protein product is CASSTQGSLIGANVLTF.

This clonotype was found a few times. The chain uses TRBV2 and TRBJ2-2; D might be TRBD2 (6 bases). The CDR3 is 12 amino acids. Germline V gene data show CDR1 as SNHLY and CDR2 as FYNNEI. The ends were cut back, 4 bases at V and 6 bases at J, with 6 bases in the middle. The CDR3: CASSAGAGELFF. CDR3 DNA sequence: TGTGCCAGCAGTGCGGGAGCCGGGGAGCTGTTTTTT.

The chain combines TRBV28 with TRBJ2-7; unclear D gene. The CDR3 totals 12 residues. V lost 6 bases and J 7 bases, leaving 13 bases between the germline ends. Germline-derived CDR1 and CDR2 are MDHEN and SYDVKM. CDR3: CASRTSWDEQYF. The CDR3 DNA follows: TGTGCCAGCAGAACTTCCTGGGATGAGCAGTACTTC.

The genes are TRBV6-6 and TRBJ1-5; D is undetermined. Germline CDR1 and CDR2: MNHNY and SVGAGI (reference sequence). CDR3 length: 15 residues. The V and J ends lost 2 bases and 4 bases respectively, with 12 bases between them. The DNA of the CDR3 is TGTGCCAGCAGTTACGAGACCCGATCGAATCAGCCCCAGCATTTT. This sequence encodes CASSYETRSNQPQHF.

The rearrangement joins TRBV28 to TRBJ2-2; 9 bases line up with TRBD1. The J segment lost 4 bases and the V segment lost 4 bases, leaving 4 bases of the junction unmatched. CDR3 length equals 15 residues. Germline V gives CDR1 MDHEN, CDR2 SYDVKM. CDR3: CASSSGTGFTGELFF. DNA of the CDR3: TGTGCCAGCAGTTCTGGGACAGGGTTCACCGGGGAGCTGTTTTTT.

This clonotype was seen only a few times. The chain has TRBV4-3 and TRBJ2-1; 9 nucleotides match TRBD2. V trimming: 3 bases; J trimming: 2 bases; junction bases outside the gene matches: 5. Germline lookup yields CDR1 LGHNA and CDR2 YSLEER. CDR3 length equals 16 residues. CDR3 sequence: CASSQATSGAYNEQFF. In nucleotides, the CDR3 is TGCGCCAGCAGCCAGGCGACTAGCGGAGCCTACAATGAGCAGTTCTTC.

This clonotype was detected many times. V usage is TRBV9 and J usage is TRBJ2-3; D remains unclear. This CDR3 has 14 amino acids. CDR1 and CDR2 from the germline V gene are SGDLS and YYNGEE. V shed 7 bases and J shed 9 bases, with 21 bases lying between them. CDR3 in amino acids: CASAAQAGPTTQYF. CDR3 DNA sequence: TGTGCCAGCGCTGCCCAAGCCGGTCCAACCACGCAGTATTTT.

This clonotype appeared many times. The chain joins TRBV25-1 to TRBJ1-4; TRBD1 might be the D (5 bases). The CDR3 loop spans 17 amino acids. Germline-derived CDR1 and CDR2 are MGHDK and SYGVNS. Trimming removed 2 bases at V and 0 bases at J, with 13 bases between. CDR3 DNA sequence: TGTGCCAGCAGTGAAGGGGCAACATCCGCAACTAATGAAAAACTGTTTTTT. Amino acid sequence: CASSEGATSATNEKLFF.

This clonotype occurred many times. The V gene is TRBV5-1, the J gene TRBJ2-3, with 9 positions matching TRBD2. V shed 2 bases, J shed 4 bases, and the junction held 5 bases outside the gene matches. The CDR3 is 15 residues long. Germline values: CDR1 SGHRS, CDR2 YFSETQ. The CDR3 DNA reads as TGCGCCAGCAGCTTTGGAGCGGGAGGCTCAGATACGCAGTATTTT. Protein sequence: CASSFGAGGSDTQYF.

As concerns this clonotype: This clone may be a read error of a much larger clone one base away. The chain employs TRBV7-2 and TRBJ1-2, with D hard to call. Germline CDR1 reads SGHTA; CDR2 reads FQGNSA. The CDR3 loop spans 13 amino acids. V shed 5 bases and J shed 2 bases, with 9 bases lying between them. The CDR3 nucleotides read TGTGCCAGCAGCCGCCCGTGGAACTATGGCTACACCTTC. Translation: CASSRPWNYGYTF.

The table lists this clonotype with a few counts. V is TRBV18 and J is TRBJ2-1; 7 nucleotides line up with TRBD1. Germline V lookup: CDR1 KGHSH, CDR2 LQKENI. The CDR3 loop spans 16 amino acids. Unmatched junction bases numbered 9, after V lost 4 bases and J lost 3 bases. CDR3 loop: CASSLSRGPLYNEQFF. The CDR3 nucleotides read TGTGCCAGCTCACTTTCAAGGGGGCCACTCTACAATGAGCAGTTCTTC.

The genes are TRBV12-3 or TRBV12-4 and TRBJ1-2, with D perhaps matching TRBD1 (6 bases). The CDR3 contains 14 residues. V was cut by 2 bases and J by 8 bases, with 15 bases left in between. CDR3 loop: CASSLTYRVGGYTF. CDR3 nucleotide sequence: TGTGCCAGCAGTTTAACTTACAGGGTGGGCGGCTACACCTTC.

The chain links TRBV7-2 to TRBJ2-2; 10 nucleotides agree with TRBD2. The germline V gene encodes CDR1 SGHTA and CDR2 FQGNSA. The CDR3 has 16 residues. V shed 4 bases, J shed 7 bases, and the junction held 9 bases outside the gene matches. CDR3 DNA: TGTGCCAGCAGCTCCACCGGGACTAGCGCGGTCGGGGAGCTGTTTTTT. It yields the protein CASSSTGTSAVGELFF.

Points on this clonotype: A read error may explain this, as a much larger clone is one base away. The rearrangement links TRBV20-1 to TRBJ2-1; D not certain. This CDR3 has 12 amino acids. Germline lookup yields CDR1 DFQATT and CDR2 SNEGSKA (reference sequence). Here the CDR3 DNA reads TGCTGTGCCCCCACAACATACAATGAGCAGTTCTTC. Translation: CCAPTTYNEQFF.

The genes are TRBV20-1 and TRBJ2-7; TRBD2 matches 8 bases. Trimming cost V 3 bases and J 0 bases; bases outside gene matches: 7. CDR1 DFQATT and CDR2 SNEGSKA come from the germline V gene (reference sequence). This CDR3 spans 15 amino acids. The CDR3 protein is CSASPPSGRSYEQYF. CDR3 DNA: TGCAGTGCTAGTCCCCCTAGCGGGCGCTCCTACGAGCAGTACTTC.